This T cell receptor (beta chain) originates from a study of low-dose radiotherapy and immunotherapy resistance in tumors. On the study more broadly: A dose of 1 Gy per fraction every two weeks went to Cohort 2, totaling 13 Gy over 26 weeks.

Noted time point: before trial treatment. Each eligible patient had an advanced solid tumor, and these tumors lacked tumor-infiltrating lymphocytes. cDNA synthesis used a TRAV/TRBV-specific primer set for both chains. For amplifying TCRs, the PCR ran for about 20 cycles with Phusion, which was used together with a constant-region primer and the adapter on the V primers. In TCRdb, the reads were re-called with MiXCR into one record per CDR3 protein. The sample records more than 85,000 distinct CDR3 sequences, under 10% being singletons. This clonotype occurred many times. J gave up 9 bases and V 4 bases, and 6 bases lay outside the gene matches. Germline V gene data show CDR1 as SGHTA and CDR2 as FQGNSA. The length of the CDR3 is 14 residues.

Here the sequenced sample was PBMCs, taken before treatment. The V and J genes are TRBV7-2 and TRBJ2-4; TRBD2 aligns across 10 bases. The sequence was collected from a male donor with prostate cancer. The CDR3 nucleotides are TGTGCCAGCAGCTCGCTAGCGGGGGTGGGCATTCAGTACTTC. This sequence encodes CASSSLAGVGIQYF.